Many counts were recorded for the clone carrying this T cell receptor (beta chain). Its antigen is as yet unknown. The sample originates from a study of T cell clonality in common variable immunodeficiency. Regarding the study as a whole: What drives increased CVID clonality needs T cell subpopulation sequencing. Shared TCRbeta clones were fewer between CVID subjects than controls. Compared with healthy controls, CVID subjects showed increased TCRbeta clonality, mostly in about a third.

Using immunoSEQ multiplex PCR, the repertoire was profiled, and TCRdb retains in-frame clones only, with some absent. This sample comprises some 38,000 clones, none seen once only. The TCR was taken from a person aged 18 to 75 in good health. The specimen sequenced was peripheral blood mononuclear cells.

CDR3 DNA (partial): TGTGCCAGCAGTGAAGAAAGCGGGAGAGGAGACAATGAG. It yields the protein CASSEESGRGDNE. The complete CDR3 reads CASSEESGRGDNEQFF. The genes are TRBV6-1 and TRBJ2-1, with 8 positions matching TRBD2. The read halts 3 residues ahead of the CDR3 end, with the missing end drawn from the germline J gene. Trimming took 1 base from V and 5 from J; bases not matched to a gene: 7. CDR1 is MNHNS, CDR2 SASEGT, per germline. The CDR3 covers 16 residues.